The 25 T cell receptor beta chains below were found in one sample sequenced in a study listed by TCRdb under 2016. Receptor libraries were prepared by RT-PCR. The sequencing machine was an Illumina MiSeq. TCRdb trimmed the raw reads at Q25, called clones with MiXCR and kept productive beta chains. Under each unique CDR3 protein, matching rows form one entry showing the most common genes and DNA. Here the sample has hundreds of thousands of distinct CDR3 sequences; 13% to 15% occur a single time. The ten largest clones represent roughly 4% of the sample. Sequenced input: memory CD4+ T cells from blood. The receptors were sampled from a female donor in good health, serving as a healthy control.

The table lists this clonotype with a few counts. The V and J genes are TRBV4-3 and TRBJ2-7; a weak D match, TRBD2 (6 bases). Germline loops: CDR1 LGHNA, CDR2 YSLEER. Trimming stripped 1 base from V and 5 bases from J, with 18 bases between. The length of the CDR3 is 16 residues. Here the CDR3 DNA reads TGCGCCAGCAGCCAAGGAGCGCGACTAGTGCCCCACGAGCAGTACTTC. Translating it yields CASSQGARLVPHEQYF.

This clonotype was counted only a few times. The chain employs TRBV4-3 and TRBJ2-3; 13 bases map to TRBD2. Trimming at V came to 3 bases and at J to 8 bases, leaving 11 bases not matched to a gene. Germline CDR1 is LGHNA and CDR2 is YSLEER. The CDR3 has 17 residues. CDR3 nucleotide sequence: TGCGCCAGCAGCCATATACTACTAGCGGGGGGGCCCCCTACGCAGTATTTT. It translates to CASSHILLAGGPPTQYF.

The chain combines TRBV18 with TRBJ1-1, with unresolved D. This CDR3 spans 15 amino acids. CDR1 is KGHSH, CDR2 LQKENI, per germline. Trimming removed 2 bases from V and 5 bases from J, with 15 bases in between. The CDR3 here is CASSPIAGVETEAFF. For the CDR3, the DNA is TGTGCCAGCTCACCAATTGCCGGAGTAGAAACTGAAGCTTTCTTT.

This CDR3 is CASSSVPNTEAFF. DNA for the CDR3: TGTGCCAGCAGTTCCGTACCCAACACTGAAGCTTTCTTT. The chain uses TRBV27 and TRBJ1-1; the D is unclear. The V gene lost 4 bases and the J gene lost 2 bases, with 8 bases spanning the gap. The CDR3 is 13 residues long. Germline-derived CDR1 and CDR2 are MNHEY and SMNVEV (reference sequence).

This clonotype has a handful of counts. The V call is TRBV9, the J call TRBJ2-7, with TRBD2 as a possible D gene (5 bases). CDR3 length: 14 residues. Looked up from germline, CDR1 is SGDLS and CDR2 is YYNGEE. V was pared by 3 bases and J by 7 bases, with 17 bases between. As DNA, the CDR3 is TGTGCCAGCAGCGGGACGGTCCCTTCGGGAGAGCAGTACTTC. Translation gives CASSGTVPSGEQYF.

The chain carries TRBV5-1 and TRBJ2-1; 7 nucleotides agree with TRBD2. The junction had 8 bases not matched to a gene; V was cut back by 2 bases and J by 0 bases. Germline CDR1 SGHRS, CDR2 YFSETQ. The CDR3 loop spans 17 amino acids. The CDR3: CASSFEVGGSSYNEQFF. DNA of the CDR3: TGCGCCAGCAGCTTCGAGGTGGGGGGGAGCTCCTACAATGAGCAGTTCTTC.

This clonotype was seen many times. The J gene is TRBJ1-2, the V gene TRBV27; 8 bases are shared with TRBD1. With 5 bases clipped from V and 6 bases from J, the junction kept 8 bases outside the gene matches. The length of the CDR3 is 14 residues. CDR1 and CDR2 from the germline V gene are MNHEY and SMNVEV (reference sequence). The CDR3 loop is CASSPGTGSHGYTF. The CDR3 DNA sequence: TGTGCCAGCAGTCCTGGGACAGGATCCCATGGCTACACCTTC.

J is TRBJ2-7 and V is TRBV9; 11 bases are a match to TRBD2. J was trimmed by 2 bases and V by 4 bases; bases with no gene match: 2. The V gene's germline CDR1 is SGDLS and CDR2 YYNGEE. There are 14 residues in the CDR3. CDR3 nucleotides: TGTGCCAGCAGCAAGGGACTAGCGGCCTACGAGCAGTACTTC. It is translated as CASSKGLAAYEQYF.

This rearrangement joins TRBV27 to TRBJ2-6; 10 bases map to TRBD1. V trimming: 6 bases; J trimming: 0 bases; junction bases outside the gene matches: 5. Germline CDR1 and CDR2: MNHEY and SMNVEV (reference sequence). The CDR3 consists of 17 residues. CDR3 nucleotides: TGTGCCAGCAGGGCGGGGACAGGGGTCTCTGGGGCCAACGTCCTGACTTTC. Protein product: CASRAGTGVSGANVLTF.

This clonotype was picked up many times. The rearrangement joins TRBV7-2 to TRBJ2-1; the match to TRBD1 covers 9 bases. Germline V gene data show CDR1 as SGHTA and CDR2 as FQGNSA. The CDR3 runs 13 residues. J was trimmed by 7 bases and V by 4 bases; bases with no gene match: 2. The CDR3 is CASSSDRGNEQFF. CDR3 in DNA: TGTGCCAGCAGCTCTGACAGGGGGAATGAGCAGTTCTTC.

The chain uses TRBV5-1 and TRBJ2-7; 10 bases match TRBD2. Germline CDR1 reads SGHRS; CDR2 reads YFSETQ. This CDR3 comprises 16 residues. Unmatched junction bases numbered 7, after V lost 4 bases and J lost 0 bases. The CDR3 coding sequence is TGCGCCAGCAGCCGAGGACTAGCGGAAAGCTCCTACGAGCAGTACTTC. It yields the protein CASSRGLAESSYEQYF.

The sample holds a few counts of this clonotype. This chain joins TRBV4-2 and TRBJ2-7, with D possibly being TRBD1 (5 bases). In germline, CDR1 is LGHNA, CDR2 YNFKEQ. V lost 4 bases and J lost 2, with 18 bases in between. This CDR3 is built from 16 residues. This chain's CDR3 is CASSPGRQGRAYEQYF. The CDR3 DNA is TGTGCCAGCAGCCCGGGTCGCCAGGGAAGGGCCTACGAGCAGTACTTC.

The sample holds a few counts of this clonotype. V gene TRBV20-1 combines with J gene TRBJ2-3; the D gene is possibly TRBD1 (6 bases). Germline assignment: CDR1 DFQATT and CDR2 SNEGSKA (reference sequence). The CDR3 contains 14 residues. The V gene lost 5 bases and the J gene lost 3 bases, with 15 bases spanning the gap. CDR3 protein: CSALGASGTDTQYF. CDR3 coding DNA: TGCAGTGCTCTGGGGGCGTCGGGAACAGATACGCAGTATTTT.

The V call is TRBV20-1, the J call TRBJ1-1; D ambiguous. In germline, CDR1 is DFQATT, CDR2 SNEGSKA (reference sequence). This CDR3 is 12 amino acids long. Trimming removed 7 bases at V and 8 bases at J, with 17 bases between. CDR3: CSVLVIGSEAFF. Written as DNA, the CDR3 is TGCAGTGTGTTGGTTATTGGCTCCGAAGCTTTCTTT.

The J gene is TRBJ1-2, the V gene TRBV6-1; 8 nucleotides line up with TRBD1. Germline loops: CDR1 MNHNS, CDR2 SASEGT. The J segment lost 0 bases and the V segment lost 5 bases, leaving 2 bases of the junction unmatched. CDR3 length equals 14 residues. This chain's CDR3 is CASSSGGSNYGYTF. As DNA, the CDR3 is TGTGCCAGCAGTTCAGGGGGCTCTAACTATGGCTACACCTTC.

This clonotype has a count of ten or more. The chain carries TRBV27 and TRBJ1-1, with a possible D match to TRBD1 (5 bases). The ends were cut back, 3 bases at V and 4 bases at J, with 12 bases in the middle. Germline V lookup: CDR1 MNHEY, CDR2 SMNVEV (reference sequence). The CDR3 runs to 14 residues. CDR3 loop: CASSLARVGTEAFF. CDR3 nucleotides: TGTGCCAGCAGTTTGGCCAGGGTGGGCACTGAAGCTTTCTTT.

The V gene is TRBV20-1, the J gene TRBJ1-5; the D is unclear. The CDR3 totals 13 residues. The V and J ends lost 6 bases and 2 bases respectively, with 11 bases between them. Per germline, CDR1 DFQATT and CDR2 SNEGSKA (reference sequence). CDR3: CSAPEGGNQPQHF. In nucleotides, the CDR3 is TGCAGTGCGCCTGAGGGTGGCAATCAGCCCCAGCATTTT.

This clonotype was picked up a small number of times. The V call is TRBV29-1, the J call TRBJ1-2, with D possibly matching TRBD1 (5 bases). The CDR3 has 12 amino acids. V lost 4 bases, J lost 8 bases, and 14 bases lay in between. Germline values: CDR1 SQVTM, CDR2 ANQGSEA. In nucleotides, the CDR3 is TGCAGCGTTGGACAGCCGGACGGGGGCTACACCTTC. This translates into CSVGQPDGGYTF.

The CDR3 sequence: CSAPGRGDGNTIYF. Here the CDR3 DNA reads TGCAGTGCCCCGGGGAGGGGAGATGGAAACACCATATATTTT. This sequence joins TRBV20-1 and TRBJ1-3, with D possibly being TRBD1 (5 bases). The germline V gene encodes CDR1 DFQATT and CDR2 SNEGSKA (reference sequence). With 6 bases removed from V and 3 bases from J, the gap between germline ends came to 15 bases. This CDR3 is 14 amino acids long.

In its sample, this clonotype was seen a few times. The chain uses TRBV9 and TRBJ1-6; D gene ambiguous. Germline-derived CDR1 and CDR2 are SGDLS and YYNGEE. CDR3 size: 15 residues. Deletions cut 2 bases from V and 5 bases from J, with 11 bases between. CDR3 sequence reads: CASSVSTRDNSPLHF. The CDR3 nucleotides read TGTGCCAGCAGCGTGAGTACGAGGGATAATTCACCCCTCCACTTT.

This clonotype was detected ten times or more. CDR3 sequence: CASSSSGISYNEQFF. The CDR3 nucleotides are TGTGCCAGCAGCTCTAGCGGGATCTCCTACAATGAGCAGTTCTTC. This chain connects TRBV7-2 to TRBJ2-1; TRBD2 agrees at 9 bases. The CDR3 is 15 amino acids. The germline V gene has CDR1 SGHTA and CDR2 FQGNSA. V shed 4 bases, J shed 0 bases, and the junction held 1 base outside the gene matches.

The chain links TRBV6-2 or TRBV6-3 to TRBJ2-1; 11 nucleotides agree with TRBD2. V was clipped by 5 bases and J by 1 base; unmatched bases: 4. Per germline, CDR1 MNHEY and CDR2 SVGEGT. CDR3 length equals 16 residues. CDR3 sequence reads: CASSVSSGRSYNEQFF. The CDR3 coding sequence is TGTGCCAGCAGTGTTTCTAGCGGGAGGTCCTACAATGAGCAGTTCTTC.

This clonotype was seen a handful of times. This chain uses TRBV7-3 with TRBJ2-1, with 7 bases that match TRBD2. The CDR3 sequence is 16 residues long. Germline V lookup: CDR1 SGHTA, CDR2 FQGTGA. The V segment lost 4 bases and the J segment 6 bases; nucleotides outside the gene matches: 12. CDR3 in amino acids: CASSSSWAGVRNEQFF. CDR3 coding DNA: TGTGCCAGCAGCTCCTCCTGGGCGGGAGTGCGCAATGAGCAGTTCTTC.

For this clonotype: A junction boundary mismatches the germline segment, possibly from a read error. This chain connects TRBV20-1 to TRBJ1-5; no definite D call. Germline V gives CDR1 DFQATT, CDR2 SNEGSKA (reference sequence). This CDR3 is built from 16 residues. In DNA form, the CDR3 reads TGCAATGCTAGAGCGGGATCGGAGACAACATACCAGCCCCAGCATTTT. This sequence encodes CNARAGSETTYQPQHF.

The sample holds a few counts of this clonotype. The chain recombines TRBV28 with TRBJ2-7; TRBD2 matches at 7 bases. Trimming took 1 base from V and 4 from J; bases not matched to a gene: 10. Per the germline V gene, CDR1 is MDHEN and CDR2 is SYDVKM. This CDR3 is built from 16 residues. CDR3 DNA: TGTGCCAGCAGTTTATCTACTAGCGCAGGAATGTACGAGCAGTACTTC. This translates into CASSLSTSAGMYEQYF.